The clone carrying this T cell receptor beta chain appeared a few times. Its antigen is currently unknown. Expressed TCRB transcripts got sequenced, as all isolated RNA was reverse transcribed. The repertoire was sequenced with immunoSEQ multiplex PCR; TCRdb's copy has only in-frame clones and lacks some. The sample lists 400,000 or so clones, 8.5% to 10% occurring once. Trimming stripped 4 bases from V and 14 bases from J, with 18 bases between. The CDR3 covers 13 residues. CDR1 and CDR2 from the germline V gene are SEHNR and FQNEAQ (reference sequence). Averaging approximately 0.11 L, one heparinised blood draw came from each individual donor. This specimen comes from a study of beta chain features in type 1 diabetes. Study conclusions and caveats: Within patients, naive, central memory and Treg TCRB repertoires seemed more similar than within healthy donors. There was a moderate but significant shortening of TCRB CDR3s in all four CD4+ subsets of Type 1 diabetes patients. Type 1 diabetes patients had fewer VDJ junction insertions and more deletions.

V is TRBV7-9 and J is TRBJ1-5, with a possible D match to TRBD1 (5 bases). The TCR comes from a young man with type 1 diabetes. Sequences were obtained from central memory CD4+ T cells from blood. DNA of the CDR3: TGTGCCAGCAGCTCCCAAGGTAGGACACCTGAGCATTTT. Translating gives CASSSQGRTPEHF.